One and the same sample provided the 10 T cell receptor beta chains below, sequenced in a study of immune cell composition in non-small cell lung cancer. Normal lung sampling was at least 3 cm from the tumour, as distant as possible. The table came from immunoSEQ multiplex PCR; TCRdb's copy has only in-frame clones and leaves some out. The sample contains about 16,000 clones, around four fifths of which appear only once. The data also belong to a second study, concerning CD4 T cells in lung cancer.

Sequenced: non-adjacent lung tissue. The receptors stem from a human donor with non-small cell lung cancer.

The chain carries TRBV5-4 and TRBJ2-1; D unresolved. The CDR3 extends over 12 amino acids. Trimming shortened V by 6 bases and J by 7 bases, and 11 bases separated the two germline ends. CDR1 is SGHNT and CDR2 is YYREEE in the germline V gene (reference sequence). The CDR3 loop reads CASNNRQNEQFF. The CDR3 region has the DNA TGTGCCAGCAACAATCGGCAGAATGAGCAGTTCTTC.

This chain uses TRBV7-3 with TRBJ1-1, with TRBD1 as a possible D gene (5 bases). Germline V gene sequence: CDR1 SGHTA, CDR2 FQGTGA. This CDR3 contains 13 residues. Between the trimmed V and J ends, which lost 3 bases and 4 bases, there was a span of 9 bases. CDR3 loop: CASSFSGTTEAFF. The CDR3 nucleotides read TGTGCCAGCAGCTTTTCGGGGACCACTGAAGCTTTCTTT.

This clone turned up a few times. V and J are TRBV2 and TRBJ1-5; 9 nucleotides agree with TRBD1. Trimming cost V 4 bases and J 6 bases; bases outside gene matches: 10. CDR3 length equals 16 residues. Germline loops: CDR1 SNHLY, CDR2 FYNNEI. CDR3 region: CASSARGQGGGQPQHF. The CDR3, as DNA: TGTGCCAGCAGTGCCCGGGGACAGGGAGGCGGTCAGCCCCAGCATTTT.

The DNA for the CDR3 is TGTGCCAGCAGCGTAGGGGGGCCCGGCACTGAAGCTTTCTTT. Amino acids: CASSVGGPGTEAFF. The chain combines TRBV9 with TRBJ1-1, with TRBD1 as a possible D gene (6 bases). Trimming shortened V by 0 bases and J by 4 bases, and 10 bases separated the two germline ends. This CDR3 contains 14 residues. The germline gives CDR1 SGDLS, CDR2 YYNGEE.

The chain recombines TRBV6-6 with TRBJ2-7; weak D call: TRBD1 (5 bases). Trimming left V 5 bases short and J 1 base short, with 9 bases between. The CDR3 contains 13 residues. The germline gives CDR1 MNHNY, CDR2 SVGAGI (reference sequence). This chain's CDR3 is CASSPGISYEQYF. CDR3 coding DNA: TGTGCCAGCAGTCCAGGGATTTCCTACGAGCAGTACTTC.

The V gene is TRBV4-2, the J gene TRBJ2-2; 9 bases match TRBD1. Germline V CDR1 and CDR2: LGHNA, YNFKEQ. V shed 2 bases and J 2 bases; nucleotides not matched to a gene: 3. The CDR3 length is 16 residues. The chain's CDR3 is CASSQPGQGNTGELFF. CDR3 nucleotides: TGTGCCAGCAGCCAACCGGGACAGGGTAACACCGGGGAGCTGTTTTTT.

This clone was counted a single time. The rearrangement links TRBV5-1 to TRBJ2-3; a possible D gene is TRBD1 (5 bases). V dropped 2 bases and J dropped 0 bases, with 16 bases sitting between them. Germline V gives CDR1 SGHRS, CDR2 YFSETQ. This CDR3 has 17 amino acids. CDR3 sequence: CASSLDQGSRSTDTQYF. The CDR3 DNA reads TGCGCCAGCAGCTTAGATCAGGGATCGAGGAGCACAGATACGCAGTATTTT.

This clone has more than one count but fewer than ten. The chain links TRBV4-3 to TRBJ1-3, with D possibly matching TRBD1 (5 bases). Trimming shortened V by 0 bases and J by 2 bases, and 8 bases separated the two germline ends. This CDR3 spans 15 amino acids. Germline-derived CDR1 and CDR2 are LGHNA and YSLEER. The CDR3 nucleotides read TGCGCCAGCAGCCAAGATGGGGGAACTGGAAACACCATATATTTT. Translation gives CASSQDGGTGNTIYF.

V usage is TRBV6-6 and J usage is TRBJ1-5; D possibly corresponds to TRBD1 (6 bases). V dropped 0 bases and J dropped 5 bases, with 11 bases sitting between them. Per germline, CDR1 MNHNY and CDR2 SVGAGI (reference sequence). The CDR3 spans 15 residues. The CDR3, as DNA: TGTGCCAGCAGTTACTCAGGGGGGAAGCATCAGCCCCAGCATTTT. Encoded protein: CASSYSGGKHQPQHF.

The chain has TRBV5-1 and TRBJ1-4; no definite D call. The ends were cut back, 2 bases at V and 0 bases at J, with 5 bases in the middle. The CDR3 consists of 14 residues. Looked up from germline, CDR1 is SGHRS and CDR2 is YFSETQ. CDR3 DNA: TGCGCCAGCAGCTTAGGAGCAACTAATGAAAAACTGTTTTTT. Translation gives CASSLGATNEKLFF.